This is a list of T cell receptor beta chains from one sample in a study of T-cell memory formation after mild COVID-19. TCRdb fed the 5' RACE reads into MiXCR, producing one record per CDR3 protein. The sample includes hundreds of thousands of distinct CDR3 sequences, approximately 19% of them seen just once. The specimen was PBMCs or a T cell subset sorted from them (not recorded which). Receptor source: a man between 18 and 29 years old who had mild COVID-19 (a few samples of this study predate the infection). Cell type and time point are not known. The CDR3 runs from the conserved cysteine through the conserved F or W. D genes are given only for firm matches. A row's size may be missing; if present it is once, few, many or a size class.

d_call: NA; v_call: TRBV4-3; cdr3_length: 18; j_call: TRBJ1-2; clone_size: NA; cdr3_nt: TGCGCCAGCAGCCAAGGACGAGGGCAGGCGCTCAATTACTATGGCTACACCTTC; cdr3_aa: CASSQGRGQALNYYGYTF
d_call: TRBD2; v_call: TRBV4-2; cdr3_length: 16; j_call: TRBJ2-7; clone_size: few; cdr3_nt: TGTGCCAGCAGCCAAGAGGGGAGCGGGGGGAGCTACGAGCAGTACTTC; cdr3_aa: CASSQEGSGGSYEQYF
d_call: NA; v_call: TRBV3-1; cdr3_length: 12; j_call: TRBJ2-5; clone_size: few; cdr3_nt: TGTGCCAGCAGCCAAGGATATGAGACCCAGTACTTC; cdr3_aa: CASSQGYETQYF
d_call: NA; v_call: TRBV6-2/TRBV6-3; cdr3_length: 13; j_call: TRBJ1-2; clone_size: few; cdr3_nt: TGTGCCAGCAGTTACTCCACAGGCAGAGGCTACACCTTC; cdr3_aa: CASSYSTGRGYTF
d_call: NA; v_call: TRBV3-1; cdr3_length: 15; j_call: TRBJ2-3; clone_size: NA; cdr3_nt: TGTGCCAGCAGCCAAGATTCGAAGGCTCCCGATACGCAGTATTTT; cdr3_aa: CASSQDSKAPDTQYF
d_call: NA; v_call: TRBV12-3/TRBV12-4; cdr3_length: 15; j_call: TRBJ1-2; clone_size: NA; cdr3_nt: TGTGCCAGCAGTCCAGGCGCGTCGCGTCTTTATGGCTACACCTTC; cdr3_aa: CASSPGASRLYGYTF
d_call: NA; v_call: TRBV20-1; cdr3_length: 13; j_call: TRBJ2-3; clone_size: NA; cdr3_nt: TGCAGTGGTCCCCCCGTTGGATCAGATACTCAGTATTTT; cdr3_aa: CSGPPVGSDTQYF
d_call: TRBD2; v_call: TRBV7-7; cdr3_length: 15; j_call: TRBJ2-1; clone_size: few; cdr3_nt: TGTGCTAGCAGCTTGGCTAGCGGGGCATACAATGAGCAGTTCTTC; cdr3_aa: CASSLASGAYNEQFF
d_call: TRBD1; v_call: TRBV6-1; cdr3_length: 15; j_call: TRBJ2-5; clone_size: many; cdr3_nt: TGTGCCAGCAGTGAAGCGACAGGGGGCCAAGAGACCCAGTACTTC; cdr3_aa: CASSEATGGQETQYF
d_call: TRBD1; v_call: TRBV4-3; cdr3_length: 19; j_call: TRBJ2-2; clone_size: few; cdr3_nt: TGCGCCAGCAGCCAAGAGCTATCCCGACAGGGGTGGGACACCGGGGAGCTGTTTTTT; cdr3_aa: CASSQELSRQGWDTGELFF
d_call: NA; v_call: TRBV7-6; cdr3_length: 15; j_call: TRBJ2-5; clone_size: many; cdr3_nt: NA; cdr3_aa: CASSFGNGLQETQYF
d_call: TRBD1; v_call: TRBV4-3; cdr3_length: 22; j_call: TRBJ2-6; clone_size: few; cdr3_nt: TGCGCCAGCAGCCAAGATTTTATGGGACAGCTTTATCTCAGTTCTGGGGCCAACGTCCTGACTTTC; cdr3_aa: CASSQDFMGQLYLSSGANVLTF
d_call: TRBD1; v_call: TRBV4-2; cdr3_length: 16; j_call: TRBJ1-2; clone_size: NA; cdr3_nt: TGTGCCAGCAGCCATCTGGGTGGAGGGGGCGCGGGCGGCTACACCTTC; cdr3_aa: CASSHLGGGGAGGYTF
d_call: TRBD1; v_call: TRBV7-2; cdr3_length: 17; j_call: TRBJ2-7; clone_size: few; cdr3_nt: TGTGCCAGCAGCTTGGGTTACTGGACAGGGGGCTGGAACGAGCAGTACTTC; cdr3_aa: CASSLGYWTGGWNEQYF
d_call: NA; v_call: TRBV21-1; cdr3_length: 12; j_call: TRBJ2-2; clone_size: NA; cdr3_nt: TGTGCCAGCAGTCCCGAATCCGGGGAGCTGTTTTTT; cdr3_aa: CASSPESGELFF
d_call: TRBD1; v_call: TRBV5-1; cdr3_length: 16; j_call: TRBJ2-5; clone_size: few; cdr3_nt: TGCGCCAGCAGCTTGCTCGGACAGGGTACCCAAGAGACCCAGTACTTC; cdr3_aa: CASSLLGQGTQETQYF
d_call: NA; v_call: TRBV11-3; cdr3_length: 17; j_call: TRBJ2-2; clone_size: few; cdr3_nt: TGTGCCAGCAGCCTCGGGGAGGGGGCGAGTAAGACCGGGGAGCTGTTTTTT; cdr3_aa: CASSLGEGASKTGELFF
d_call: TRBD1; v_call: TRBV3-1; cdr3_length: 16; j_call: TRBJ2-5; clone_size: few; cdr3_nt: TGTGCCAGCAGCCGAACAGGGAAGGGGGCCCGGGTGGCCCAGTACTTC; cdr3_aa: CASSRTGKGARVAQYF
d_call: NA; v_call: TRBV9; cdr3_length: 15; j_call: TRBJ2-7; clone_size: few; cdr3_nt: TGTGCCAGCAGCGAGAGGCCCCAGGGTCTGAACGAGCAGTACTTC; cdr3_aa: CASSERPQGLNEQYF
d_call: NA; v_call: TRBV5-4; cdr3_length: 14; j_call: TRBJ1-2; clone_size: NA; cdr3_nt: TGTGCCAGCAGTCCCGACCGGGGAACATATGGCTACACCTTC; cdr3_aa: CASSPDRGTYGYTF
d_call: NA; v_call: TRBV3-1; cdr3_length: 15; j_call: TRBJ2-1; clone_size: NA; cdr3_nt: TGTGCCAGCAGCCAAGATCTCGGACGCGACAATGAGCAGTTCTTC; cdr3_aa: CASSQDLGRDNEQFF
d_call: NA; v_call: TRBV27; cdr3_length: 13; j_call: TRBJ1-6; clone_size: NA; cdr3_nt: TGTGCCAGCAGTTTTGGGGGGCTTTCACCCCTCCACTTT; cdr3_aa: CASSFGGLSPLHF
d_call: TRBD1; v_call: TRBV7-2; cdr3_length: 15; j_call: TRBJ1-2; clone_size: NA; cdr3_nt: TGTGCCAGCAGCTGGGGACAGGGGGCTCTCTATGGCTACACCTTC; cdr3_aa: CASSWGQGALYGYTF
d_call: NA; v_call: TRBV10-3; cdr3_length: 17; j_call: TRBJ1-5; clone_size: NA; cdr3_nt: TGTGCCATCAGTGAGTCTCGGAACACGGGGTCAGGACAGCCCCAGCATTTT; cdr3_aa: CAISESRNTGSGQPQHF
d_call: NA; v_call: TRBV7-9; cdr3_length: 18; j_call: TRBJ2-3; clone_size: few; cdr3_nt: TGTGCCAGCAGCTTTGGGTTCCGAGGGGGTATGGGTGGAGATACGCAGTATTTT; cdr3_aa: CASSFGFRGGMGGDTQYF
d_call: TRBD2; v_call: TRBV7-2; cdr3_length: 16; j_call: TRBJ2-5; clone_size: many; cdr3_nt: TGTGCCAGCAGCCCCGGGACTAGCGGAACACAAGAGACCCAGTACTTC; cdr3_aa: CASSPGTSGTQETQYF
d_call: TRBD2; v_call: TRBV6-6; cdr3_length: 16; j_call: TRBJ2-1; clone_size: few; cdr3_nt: TGTGCCAGCAGGGAGAGGGGACTAGCCACCTACAATGAGCAGTTCTTC; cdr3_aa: CASRERGLATYNEQFF
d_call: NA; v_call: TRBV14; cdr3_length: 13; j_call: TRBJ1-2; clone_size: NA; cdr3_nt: TGTGCCAGCAGCCAGGCAGGGAACTATGGCTACACCTTC; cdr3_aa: CASSQAGNYGYTF
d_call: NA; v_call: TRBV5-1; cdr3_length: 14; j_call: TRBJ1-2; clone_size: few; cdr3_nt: TGCGCCAGCAGCTTGGAGTTGCCGATCTATGGCTACACCTTC; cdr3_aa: CASSLELPIYGYTF
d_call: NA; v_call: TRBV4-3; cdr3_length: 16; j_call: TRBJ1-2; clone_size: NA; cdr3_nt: TGCGCCAGCAGCCAAGATCGGTACCGGGCTAACTATGGCTACACCTTC; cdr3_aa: CASSQDRYRANYGYTF
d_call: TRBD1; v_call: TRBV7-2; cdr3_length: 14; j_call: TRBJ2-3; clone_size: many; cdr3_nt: TGTGCCAGCAGAAAGGACAGGAGCACAGATACGCAGTATTTT; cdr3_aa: CASRKDRSTDTQYF
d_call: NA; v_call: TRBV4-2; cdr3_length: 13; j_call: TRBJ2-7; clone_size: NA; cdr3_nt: TGTGCCAGCAGCCATGTGGGGGAGTCCGAGCAGTACTTC; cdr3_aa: CASSHVGESEQYF
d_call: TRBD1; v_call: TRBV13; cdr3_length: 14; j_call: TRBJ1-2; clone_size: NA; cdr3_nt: TGTGCCAGCAGCTTATGGGACAGGAACTATGGCTACACCTTC; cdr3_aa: CASSLWDRNYGYTF
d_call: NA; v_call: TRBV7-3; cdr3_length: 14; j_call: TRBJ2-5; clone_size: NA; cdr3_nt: TGTGCCAGCAGCTTCAACGGGGACCAAGAGACCCAGTACTTC; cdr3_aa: CASSFNGDQETQYF
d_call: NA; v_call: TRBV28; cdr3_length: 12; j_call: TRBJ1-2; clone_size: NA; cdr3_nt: TGTGCCAGCAGTTGGCAAGCCTATGGCTACACCTTC; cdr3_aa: CASSWQAYGYTF
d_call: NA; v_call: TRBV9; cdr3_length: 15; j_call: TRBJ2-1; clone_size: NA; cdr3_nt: TGTGCCAGCAGCGTAGGCGGGGGCGAATACAATGAGCAGTTCTTC; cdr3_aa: CASSVGGGEYNEQFF
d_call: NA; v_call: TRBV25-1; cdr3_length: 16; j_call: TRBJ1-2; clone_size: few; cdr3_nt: TGTGCCAGCAGTGAATCCGGTCTGCCCCCACCAAATGGCTACACCTTC; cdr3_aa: CASSESGLPPPNGYTF
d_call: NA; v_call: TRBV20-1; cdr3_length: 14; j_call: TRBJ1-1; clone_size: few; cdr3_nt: TGCAGTGCTATCGGGATAAGAGGGTACACTGAAGCTTTCTTT; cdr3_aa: CSAIGIRGYTEAFF
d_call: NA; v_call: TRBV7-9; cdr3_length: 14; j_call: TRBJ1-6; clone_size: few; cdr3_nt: TGTGCCAGCCGTCGAGGGCAGTATAATTCACCCCTCCACTTT; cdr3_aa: CASRRGQYNSPLHF
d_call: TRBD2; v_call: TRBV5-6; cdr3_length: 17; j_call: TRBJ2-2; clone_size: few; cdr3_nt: TGTGCCAGCAACACCTTCGGCGGGGGGGCTAGGACCGGGGAGCTGTTTTTT; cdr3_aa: CASNTFGGGARTGELFF
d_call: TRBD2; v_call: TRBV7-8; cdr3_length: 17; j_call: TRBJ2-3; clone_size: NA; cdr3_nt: TGTGCCAGCAGCCAGGATTACCTAGCGGATATCACAGATACGCAGTATTTT; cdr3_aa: CASSQDYLADITDTQYF
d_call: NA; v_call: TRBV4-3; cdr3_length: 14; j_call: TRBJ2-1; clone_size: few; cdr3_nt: TGCGCCAGCAGCCAAGATTCCAGGGAAAATGAGCAGTTCTTC; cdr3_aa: CASSQDSRENEQFF
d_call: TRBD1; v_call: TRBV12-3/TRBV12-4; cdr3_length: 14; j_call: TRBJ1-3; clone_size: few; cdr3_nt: TGTGCCAGCAGGATTGGGGGACAGAGAAACACCATATATTTT; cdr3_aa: CASRIGGQRNTIYF
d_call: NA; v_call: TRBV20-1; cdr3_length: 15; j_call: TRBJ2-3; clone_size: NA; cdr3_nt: TGCAGTGCTGCCAGTGGAAGCGGGAGCACAGATACGCAGTATTTT; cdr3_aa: CSAASGSGSTDTQYF
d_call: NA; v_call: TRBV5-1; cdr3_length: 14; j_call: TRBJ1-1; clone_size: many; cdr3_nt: TGCGCCAGCAGCTTGGCAGGGGCTGTCACTGAAGCTTTCTTT; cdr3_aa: CASSLAGAVTEAFF
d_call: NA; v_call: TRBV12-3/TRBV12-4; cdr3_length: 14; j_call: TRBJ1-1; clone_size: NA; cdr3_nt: TGTGCCAGCAGACACCGGGACCGGTACACTGAAGCTTTCTTT; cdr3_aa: CASRHRDRYTEAFF
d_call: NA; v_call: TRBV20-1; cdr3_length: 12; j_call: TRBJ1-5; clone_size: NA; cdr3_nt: TGCAGTGCTAGTGGCGCGGGACAGCCCCAGCATTTT; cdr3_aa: CSASGAGQPQHF
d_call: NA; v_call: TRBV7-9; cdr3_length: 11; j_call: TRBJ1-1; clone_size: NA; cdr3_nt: TGTGCCAGCTTCGTGGCGTCTGAAGCTTTCTTT; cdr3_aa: CASFVASEAFF
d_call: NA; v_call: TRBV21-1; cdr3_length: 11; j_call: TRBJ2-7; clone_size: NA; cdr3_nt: TGTGCCAGCACCATCATCTACGAGCAGTACTTC; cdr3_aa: CASTIIYEQYF
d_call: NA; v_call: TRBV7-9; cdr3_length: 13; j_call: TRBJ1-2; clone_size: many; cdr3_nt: TGTGCCAGCAGTCCTCCCGTTAACTATGGCTACACCTTC; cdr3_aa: CASSPPVNYGYTF
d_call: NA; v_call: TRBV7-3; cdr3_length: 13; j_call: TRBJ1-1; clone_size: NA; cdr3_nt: TGTGCCAGCAGCTTAAAGGGGGACACTGAAGCTTTCTTT; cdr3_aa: CASSLKGDTEAFF
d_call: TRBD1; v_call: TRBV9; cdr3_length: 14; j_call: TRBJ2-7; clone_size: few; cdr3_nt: TGTGCCAGCAGCAAGACAGGGGGTAGCGACGAGCAGTACTTC; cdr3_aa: CASSKTGGSDEQYF
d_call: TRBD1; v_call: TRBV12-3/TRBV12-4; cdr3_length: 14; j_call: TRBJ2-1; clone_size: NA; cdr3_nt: TGTGCCAGCAGCTCGACAGGGGACGGCAATGAGCAGTTCTTC; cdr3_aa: CASSSTGDGNEQFF
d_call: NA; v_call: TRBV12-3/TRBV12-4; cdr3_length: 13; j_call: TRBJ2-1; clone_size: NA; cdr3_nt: TGTGCCAGCAGTGGTTGGCTCTACAATGAGCAGTTCTTC; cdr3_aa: CASSGWLYNEQFF
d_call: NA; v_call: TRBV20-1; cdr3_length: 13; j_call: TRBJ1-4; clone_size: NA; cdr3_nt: TGCAGTGCTAGAGAGGCAGGGAATGAAAAACTGTTTTTT; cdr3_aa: CSAREAGNEKLFF